The entry that follows covers one T cell receptor beta chain sequence. What this receptor recognizes is not known. The record has no base qualities; no much larger clone is one base away. The germline V gene gives CDR1 as SNHLY and CDR2 as FYNNEI. The junction shows trimming of 6 bases on V and 0 bases on J, plus 11 bases between the germline ends. Spanning cysteine to phenylalanine, the CDR3 consists of 14 amino acids. The retained sequence is limited to the CDR3, 42 bases, with the frame set at the first base. The library relied on the immunoSEQ multiplex PCR assay. Around 100,000 TCR templates per sample were assayed by the deep sequencing platform. Genomic DNA extracted from sorted T cells was the material used for TCRbeta CDR3 sequencing. Concerning the study's data processing: The R programming language was used for clonal analysis of the TCRbeta CDR3 data. Unstimulated samples were compared with post-reaction CFSE-low samples to define alloreactive CD4+ and CD8+ clones. By matching sequences to the repertoires of sorted unstimulated Treg and non-Treg cells, each alloreactive CD4+ clone was assigned a regulatory or non-regulatory origin. In TCRdb, the immuneACCESS table is reduced to in-frame sequences with V and J assigned. These tables do not hold every clone; where another copy was compared, an unresolved V gene accounts for under half, and the others remain unexplained. That table gives V, J and clone size, and the DNA gave D and trimming. The sample has roughly 120,000 clones on record, approximately 94% of them singletons. Jointly, the top ten make up about 1.8% of the sample.

The data belong to a study of siplizumab effects on memory and regulatory T cells (dated by TCRdb to 2018 to 2020). Regarding the study in general: The effect of the anti-CD2 antibody siplizumab on alloreactive T-cell subsets was examined in allogeneic mixed lymphocyte reactions constructed from human PBMCs.

Sorted unstimulated T cells and proliferating T cells recovered from mixed lymphocyte reactions were subjected to TCRbeta CDR3 sequencing. Fresh whole blood from approximately 9 HLA-typed healthy donors was used to isolate PBMCs. To map where alloreactive clones came from, unstimulated CD4+ non-regulatory T cells were FACS-sorted. What the work shows at the level of the full study, not this receptor alone: Because sequences below about 10^-5 frequency were poorly captured, only a minor fraction of alloreactive clones could be mapped to unstimulated subsets. Of the alloreactive CD4+ clones that could be mapped, the Treg-derived share averaged about 70% with siplizumab compared with around 25% in control reactions. No functional confirmation was obtained for the suppressive function of proliferating Tregs from siplizumab cultures. About 75-95% of proliferating CD4+ or CD8+ clones could not be given a naive or memory phenotype. The cumulative frequency of alloreactive sequences that could be traced back to unstimulated CD4+ memory T cells was significantly reduced by siplizumab. Unstimulated naive T cells appeared more diverse than memory T cells, and naive cells seemed to contribute substantially to the alloresponse.

Material: non-Treg CD4+ T cells sorted from blood. This specimen's cell subset or site label, interpreted: FACS-sorted unstimulated CD4+ non-regulatory T cells. The clonotype originates from a human donor in good health. The chain employs TRBV2 and TRBJ1-1, with the D gene not confidently named. The DNA sequence is as follows: TGTGCCAGCAGGAACAAATTCATGAACACTGAAGCTTTCTTT. It translates as CASRNKFMNTEAFF.